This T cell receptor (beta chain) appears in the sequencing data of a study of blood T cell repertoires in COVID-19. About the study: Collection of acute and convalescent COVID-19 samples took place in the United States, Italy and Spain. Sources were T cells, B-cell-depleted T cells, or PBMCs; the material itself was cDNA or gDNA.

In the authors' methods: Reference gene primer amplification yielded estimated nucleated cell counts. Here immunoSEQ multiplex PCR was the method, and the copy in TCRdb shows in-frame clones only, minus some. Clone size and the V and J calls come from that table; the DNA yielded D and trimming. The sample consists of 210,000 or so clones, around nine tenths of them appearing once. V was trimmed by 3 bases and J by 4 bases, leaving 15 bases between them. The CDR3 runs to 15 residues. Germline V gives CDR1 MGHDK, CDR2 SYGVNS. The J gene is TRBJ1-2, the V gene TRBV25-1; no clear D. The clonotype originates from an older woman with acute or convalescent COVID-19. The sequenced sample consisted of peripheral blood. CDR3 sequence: CASSDSYKVVYGYTF. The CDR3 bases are TGTGCCAGCAGTGATTCGTACAAAGTCGTCTATGGCTACACCTTC.